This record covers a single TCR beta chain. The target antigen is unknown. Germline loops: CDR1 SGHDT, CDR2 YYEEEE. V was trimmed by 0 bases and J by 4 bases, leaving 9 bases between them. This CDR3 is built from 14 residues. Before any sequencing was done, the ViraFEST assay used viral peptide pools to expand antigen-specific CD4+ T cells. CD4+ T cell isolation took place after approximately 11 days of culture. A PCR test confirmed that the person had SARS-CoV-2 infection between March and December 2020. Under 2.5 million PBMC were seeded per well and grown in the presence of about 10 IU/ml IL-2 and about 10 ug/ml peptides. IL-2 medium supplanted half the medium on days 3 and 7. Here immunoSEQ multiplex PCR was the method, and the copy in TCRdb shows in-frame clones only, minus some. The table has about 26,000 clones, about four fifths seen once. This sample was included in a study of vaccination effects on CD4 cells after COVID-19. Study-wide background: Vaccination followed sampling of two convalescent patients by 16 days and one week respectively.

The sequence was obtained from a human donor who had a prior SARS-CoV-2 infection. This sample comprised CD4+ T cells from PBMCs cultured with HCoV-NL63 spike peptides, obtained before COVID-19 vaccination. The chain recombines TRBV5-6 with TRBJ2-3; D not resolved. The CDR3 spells CASSLEGRADTQYF. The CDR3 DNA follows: TGTGCCAGCAGCTTGGAGGGCCGTGCAGATACGCAGTATTTT.